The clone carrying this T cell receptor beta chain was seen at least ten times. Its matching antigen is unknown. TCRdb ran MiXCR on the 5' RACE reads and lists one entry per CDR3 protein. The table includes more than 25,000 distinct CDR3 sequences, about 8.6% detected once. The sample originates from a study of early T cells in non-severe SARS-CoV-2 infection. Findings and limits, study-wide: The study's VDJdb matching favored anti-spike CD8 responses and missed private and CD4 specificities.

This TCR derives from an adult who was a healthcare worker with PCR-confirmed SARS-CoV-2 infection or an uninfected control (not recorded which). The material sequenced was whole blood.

Written as DNA, the CDR3 is TGTGCCAGCAGCTTCGACCTGAATTCACCCCTCCACTTT. It translates to CASSFDLNSPLHF. This chain links TRBV7-6 with TRBJ1-6; no clear D gene. V lost 3 bases to trimming and J lost 7 bases, with 7 bases between them. The V gene's germline CDR1 is SGHVS and CDR2 FNYEAQ. CDR3 length equals 13 residues.